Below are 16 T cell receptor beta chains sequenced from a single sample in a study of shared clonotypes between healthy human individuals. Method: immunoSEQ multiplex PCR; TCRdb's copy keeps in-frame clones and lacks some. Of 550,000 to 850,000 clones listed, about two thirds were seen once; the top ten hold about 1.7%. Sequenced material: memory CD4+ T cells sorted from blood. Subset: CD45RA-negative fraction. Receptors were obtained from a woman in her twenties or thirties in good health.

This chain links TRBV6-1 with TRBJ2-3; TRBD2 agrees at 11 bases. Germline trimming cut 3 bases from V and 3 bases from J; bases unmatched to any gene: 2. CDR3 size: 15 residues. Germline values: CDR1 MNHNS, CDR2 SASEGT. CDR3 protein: CASSDLAGGTDTQYF. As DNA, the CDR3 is TGTGCCAGCAGTGACTTAGCGGGAGGGACAGATACGCAGTATTTT.

For the CDR3, the DNA is TGTGCCAGCAGAAGACTAGCGGGAGGGGCAGATACGCAGTATTTT. This codes for CASRRLAGGADTQYF. The rearrangement uses TRBV6-1 and TRBJ2-3, with 14 bases lining up with TRBD2. V lost 6 bases, J lost 4 bases, and 3 bases stayed unmatched. CDR3 size: 15 residues. In germline, CDR1 is MNHNS, CDR2 SASEGT.

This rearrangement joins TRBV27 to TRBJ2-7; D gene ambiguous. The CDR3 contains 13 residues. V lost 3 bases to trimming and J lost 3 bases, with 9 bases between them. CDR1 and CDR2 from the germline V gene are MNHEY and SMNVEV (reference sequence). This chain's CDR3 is CASSFRESYEQYF. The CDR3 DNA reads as TGTGCCAGCAGTTTTAGGGAAAGCTACGAGCAGTACTTC.

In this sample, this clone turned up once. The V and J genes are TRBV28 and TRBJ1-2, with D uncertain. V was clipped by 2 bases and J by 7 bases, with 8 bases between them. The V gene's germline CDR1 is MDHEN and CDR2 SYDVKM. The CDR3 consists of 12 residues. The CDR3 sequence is CASSLNDGGYTF. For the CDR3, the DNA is TGTGCCAGCAGTTTAAACGATGGTGGCTACACCTTC.

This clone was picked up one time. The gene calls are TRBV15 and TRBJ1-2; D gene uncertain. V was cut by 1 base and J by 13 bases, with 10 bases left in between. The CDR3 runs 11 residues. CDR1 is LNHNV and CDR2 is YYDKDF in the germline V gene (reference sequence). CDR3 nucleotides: TGTGCCACCAGCAGAGCGGGGTTCTTCACCTTC. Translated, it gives CATSRAGFFTF.

The CDR3: CASMGNRGSDTQYF. CDR3 bases: TGCGCCAGCATGGGTAATCGGGGATCAGATACGCAGTATTTT. The V call is TRBV10-2, the J call TRBJ2-3; D is perhaps TRBD2 (5 bases). The germline V gene encodes CDR1 WSHSY and CDR2 SAAADI. This CDR3 region has 14 residues. Trimming stripped 7 bases from V and 4 bases from J, with 15 bases between.

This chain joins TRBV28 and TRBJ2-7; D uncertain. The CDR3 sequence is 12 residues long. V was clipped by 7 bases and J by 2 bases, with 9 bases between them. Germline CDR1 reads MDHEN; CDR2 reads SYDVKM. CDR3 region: CASNGPAYEQYF. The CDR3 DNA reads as TGTGCCAGCAATGGGCCGGCCTACGAGCAGTACTTC.

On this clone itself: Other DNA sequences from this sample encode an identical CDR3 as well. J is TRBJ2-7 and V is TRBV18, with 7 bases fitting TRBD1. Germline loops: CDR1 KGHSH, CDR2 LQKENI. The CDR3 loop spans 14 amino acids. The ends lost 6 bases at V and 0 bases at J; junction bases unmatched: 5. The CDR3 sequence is CASSRDSLSYEQYF. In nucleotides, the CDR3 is TGTGCCAGCTCCAGGGACAGTCTCTCCTACGAGCAGTACTTC.

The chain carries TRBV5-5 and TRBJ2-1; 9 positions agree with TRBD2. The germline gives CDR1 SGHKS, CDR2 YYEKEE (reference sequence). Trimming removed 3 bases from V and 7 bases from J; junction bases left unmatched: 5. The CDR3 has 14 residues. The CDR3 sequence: CASSSGLARNEQFF. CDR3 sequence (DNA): TGTGCCAGCAGCTCCGGACTAGCGAGGAATGAGCAGTTCTTC. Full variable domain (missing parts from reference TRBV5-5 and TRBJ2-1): DAGVTQSPTHLIKTRGQQVTLRCSPISGHKSVSWYQQVLGQGPQFIFQYYEKEERGRGNFPDRFSARQFPNYSSELNVNALLLGDSALYLCASSSGLARNEQFFGPGTRLTVL.

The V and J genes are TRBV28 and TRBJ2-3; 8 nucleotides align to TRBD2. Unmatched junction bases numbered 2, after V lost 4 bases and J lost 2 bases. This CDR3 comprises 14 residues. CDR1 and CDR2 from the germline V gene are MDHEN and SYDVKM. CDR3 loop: CASSSTSVTDTQYF. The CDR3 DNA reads TGTGCCAGCAGTTCGACTAGCGTCACAGATACGCAGTATTTT. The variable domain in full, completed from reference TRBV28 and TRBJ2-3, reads DVKVTQSSRYLVKRTGEKVFLECVQDMDHENMFWYRQDPGLGLRLIYFSYDVKMKEKGDIPEGYSVSREKKERFSLILESASTNQTSMYLCASSSTSVTDTQYFGPGTRLTVL.

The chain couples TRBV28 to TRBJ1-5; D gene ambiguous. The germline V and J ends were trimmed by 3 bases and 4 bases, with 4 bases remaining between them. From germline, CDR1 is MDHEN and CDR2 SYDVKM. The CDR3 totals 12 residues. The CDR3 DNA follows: TGTGCCAGCAGTTTCCCAAATCAGCCCCAGCATTTT. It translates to CASSFPNQPQHF. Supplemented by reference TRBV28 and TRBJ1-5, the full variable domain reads DVKVTQSSRYLVKRTGEKVFLECVQDMDHENMFWYRQDPGLGLRLIYFSYDVKMKEKGDIPEGYSVSREKKERFSLILESASTNQTSMYLCASSFPNQPQHFGDGTRLSIL.

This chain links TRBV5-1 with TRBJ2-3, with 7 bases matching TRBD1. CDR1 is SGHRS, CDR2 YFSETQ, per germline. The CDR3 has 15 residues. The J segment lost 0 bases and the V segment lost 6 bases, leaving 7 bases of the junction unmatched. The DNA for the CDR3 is TGCGCCAGCATCCTAACGACAGGGAGCACAGATACGCAGTATTTT. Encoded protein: CASILTTGSTDTQYF.

The CDR3 loop is CASSLGTGTHNEQFF. CDR3 coding DNA: TGTGCCAGCAGCTTAGGCACCGGGACTCACAATGAGCAGTTCTTC. The V call is TRBV11-1, the J call TRBJ2-1; D might be TRBD2 (6 bases). Per germline, CDR1 SGHAT and CDR2 FQDESV (reference sequence). The CDR3 loop spans 15 amino acids. V lost 1 base to trimming and J lost 5 bases, with 12 bases between them.

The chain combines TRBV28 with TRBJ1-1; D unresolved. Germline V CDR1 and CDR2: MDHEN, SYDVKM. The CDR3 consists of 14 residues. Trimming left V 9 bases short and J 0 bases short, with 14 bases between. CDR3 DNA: TGTGCCAGTAGAGACGGACGGTTGAACACTGAAGCTTTCTTT. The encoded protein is CASRDGRLNTEAFF.

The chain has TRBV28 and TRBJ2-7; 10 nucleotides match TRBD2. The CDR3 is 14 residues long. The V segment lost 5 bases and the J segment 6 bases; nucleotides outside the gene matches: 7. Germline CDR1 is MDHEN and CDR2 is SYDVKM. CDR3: CASSPASGSPEQYF. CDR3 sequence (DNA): TGTGCCAGCAGTCCAGCTAGCGGGAGCCCCGAGCAGTACTTC.

The CDR3 coding sequence is TGTGCCAGCAGCTTAGCCCCAGGGCGGACAGCGAGAGATACGCAGTATTTT. Translation gives CASSLAPGRTARDTQYF. The rearrangement uses TRBV7-2 and TRBJ2-3; D possibly corresponds to TRBD1 (6 bases). Trimming stripped 0 bases from V and 5 bases from J, with 18 bases between. CDR3 size: 17 residues. Per germline, CDR1 SGHTA and CDR2 FQGNSA.